This TCR beta chain emerged from a study of blood T cell repertoires in COVID-19. Overall study: Acute-phase and convalescent COVID-19 samples originated in the United States, Italy and Spain. In each case, the material was cDNA or gDNA derived from T cells, B-cell-depleted T cells, or PBMCs.

Authors' methods: The assay estimated nucleated cells by amplifying reference gene primers. Profiling relied on immunoSEQ multiplex PCR, and the TCRdb table lists in-frame clones only, not all of them. V, J and clone size reflect that table, while D and trimming were determined from the DNA. The sample lists about 200,000 clones, 65% to 85% occurring once. There are 14 residues in the CDR3. Between the trimmed V and J ends, which lost 6 bases and 5 bases, there was a span of 14 bases. Germline V gene lookup returns CDR1 MRHNA and CDR2 SNTAGT. The chain couples TRBV6-4 to TRBJ2-1; D not resolved. Sequencing input: peripheral blood. The receptor was derived from a woman older than 75 with acute or convalescent COVID-19. The CDR3 region has the DNA TGTGCCAGCAGCTCCTCTGTCGTTAACAATGAGCAGTTCTTC. Its translation: CASSSSVVNNEQFF.